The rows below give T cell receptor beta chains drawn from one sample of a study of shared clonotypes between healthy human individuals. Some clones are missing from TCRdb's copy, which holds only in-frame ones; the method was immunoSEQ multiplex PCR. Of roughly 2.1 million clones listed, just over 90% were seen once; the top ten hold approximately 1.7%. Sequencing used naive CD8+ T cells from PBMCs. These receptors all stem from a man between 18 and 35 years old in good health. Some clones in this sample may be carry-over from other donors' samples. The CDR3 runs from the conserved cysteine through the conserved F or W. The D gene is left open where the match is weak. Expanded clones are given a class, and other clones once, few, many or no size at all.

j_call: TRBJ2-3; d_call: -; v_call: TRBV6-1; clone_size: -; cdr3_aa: CASSDPRRDTQYF; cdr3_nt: TGTGCCAGCAGTGACCCACGGCGGGATACGCAGTATTTT
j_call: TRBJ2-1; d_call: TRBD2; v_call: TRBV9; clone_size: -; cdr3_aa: CASSVGGRADEQFF; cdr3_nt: TGTGCCAGCAGCGTGGGCGGGAGGGCCGATGAGCAGTTCTTC
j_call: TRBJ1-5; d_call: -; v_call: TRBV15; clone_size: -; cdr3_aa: CATSTKGNQPQHF; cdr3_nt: TGTGCCACCAGCACCAAAGGGAATCAGCCCCAGCATTTT
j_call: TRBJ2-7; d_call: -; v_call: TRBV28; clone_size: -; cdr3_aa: CASSLFPYEQYF; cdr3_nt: TGTGCCAGCAGTTTGTTCCCCTACGAGCAGTACTTC
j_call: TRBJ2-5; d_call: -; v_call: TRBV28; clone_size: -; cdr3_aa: CASSPTQAGTQYF; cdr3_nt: TGTGCCAGCAGTCCAACGCAGGCAGGGACCCAGTACTTC
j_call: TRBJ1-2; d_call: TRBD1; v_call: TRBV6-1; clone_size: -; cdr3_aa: CASSDEVLMGTASPGDGYTF; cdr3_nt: TGTGCCAGCAGTGATGAAGTGTTAATGGGGACAGCCTCTCCTGGGGATGGCTACACCTTC
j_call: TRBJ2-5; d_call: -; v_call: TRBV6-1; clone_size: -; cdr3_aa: CASSEEGWGHGETQYF; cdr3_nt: TGTGCCAGCAGTGAAGAGGGTTGGGGACACGGGGAGACCCAGTACTTC
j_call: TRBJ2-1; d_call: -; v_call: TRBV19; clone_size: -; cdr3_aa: CASSIGTPSYNEQFF; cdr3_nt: TGTGCCAGTAGTATTGGGACACCTTCCTACAATGAGCAGTTCTTC
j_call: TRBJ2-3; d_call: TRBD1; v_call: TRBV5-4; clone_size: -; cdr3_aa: CASSLDRGPSTDTQYF; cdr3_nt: TGTGCCAGCAGCTTGGACAGGGGGCCCAGCACAGATACGCAGTATTTT
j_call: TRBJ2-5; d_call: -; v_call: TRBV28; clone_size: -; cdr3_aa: CASRPAPTGQETQYF; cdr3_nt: TGTGCCAGCAGACCCGCGCCGACAGGCCAAGAGACCCAGTACTTC
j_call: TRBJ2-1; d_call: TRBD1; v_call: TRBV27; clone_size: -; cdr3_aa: CASNQGVRSYNEQFF; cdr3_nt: TGTGCCAGCAACCAGGGGGTAAGGTCCTACAATGAGCAGTTCTTC
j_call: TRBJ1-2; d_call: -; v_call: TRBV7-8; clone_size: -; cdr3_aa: CASSLDGRAHYGYTF; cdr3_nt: TGTGCCAGCAGCTTAGATGGTCGGGCTCACTATGGCTACACCTTC
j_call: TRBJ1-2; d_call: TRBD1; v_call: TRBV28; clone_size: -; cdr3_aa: CASRAGTDETNYGYTF; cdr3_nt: TGTGCCAGCCGAGCCGGGACAGACGAGACTAACTATGGCTACACCTTC
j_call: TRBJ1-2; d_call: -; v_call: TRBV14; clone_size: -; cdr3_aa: CASSQVSHREGYTF; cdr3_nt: TGTGCCAGCAGCCAAGTATCCCACAGGGAGGGCTACACCTTC
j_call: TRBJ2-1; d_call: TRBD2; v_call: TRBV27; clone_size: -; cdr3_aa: CASSLRMSGRVDEQFF; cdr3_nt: TGTGCCAGCAGTTTAAGAATGAGCGGGAGGGTGGATGAGCAGTTCTTC
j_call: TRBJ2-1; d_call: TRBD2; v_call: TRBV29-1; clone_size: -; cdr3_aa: CSAGGERLAAPSSYNEQFF; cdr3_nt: TGCAGCGCCGGAGGTGAAAGACTAGCGGCCCCGAGCTCCTACAATGAGCAGTTCTTC
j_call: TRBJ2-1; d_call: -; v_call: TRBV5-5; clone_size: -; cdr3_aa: CASSLRNEQFF; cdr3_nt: TGTGCCAGCAGCTTGAGAAATGAGCAGTTCTTC
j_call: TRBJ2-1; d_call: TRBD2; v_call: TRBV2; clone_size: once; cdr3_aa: CASTGGPGLYNNEQFF; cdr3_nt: TGTGCCAGCACTGGGGGTCCGGGACTATACAACAATGAGCAGTTCTTC
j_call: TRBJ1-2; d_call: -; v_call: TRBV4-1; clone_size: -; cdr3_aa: CASSQDHRQGGYGYTF; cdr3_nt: TGCGCCAGCAGCCAAGATCATCGGCAGGGTGGCTATGGCTACACCTTC
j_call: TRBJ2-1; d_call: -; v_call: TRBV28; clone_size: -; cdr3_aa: CASSFRTANEQFF; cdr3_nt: TGTGCCAGCAGTTTCCGGACAGCCAATGAGCAGTTCTTC
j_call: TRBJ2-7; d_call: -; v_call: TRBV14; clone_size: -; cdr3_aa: CASSQDYRVHEQYF; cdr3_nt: TGTGCCAGCAGCCAGGACTACAGGGTCCACGAGCAGTACTTC
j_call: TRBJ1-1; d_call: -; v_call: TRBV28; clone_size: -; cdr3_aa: CASSLRTLILSGEAFF; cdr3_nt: TGTGCCAGCAGTCTACGGACATTAATTTTATCCGGTGAAGCTTTCTTT
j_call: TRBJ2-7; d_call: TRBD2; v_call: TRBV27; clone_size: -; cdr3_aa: CASSLSWGGVEQYF; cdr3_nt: TGTGCCAGCAGTTTATCGTGGGGAGGGGTCGAGCAGTACTTC
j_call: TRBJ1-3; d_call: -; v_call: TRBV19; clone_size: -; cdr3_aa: CASSRPPRASGNTIYF; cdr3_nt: TGTGCCAGTAGTAGGCCTCCCCGGGCCTCTGGAAACACCATATATTTT
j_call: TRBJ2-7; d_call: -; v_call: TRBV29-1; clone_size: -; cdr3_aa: CSATPSTGGNYEQYF; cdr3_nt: TGCAGCGCTACCCCCTCGACAGGAGGAAACTACGAGCAGTACTTC
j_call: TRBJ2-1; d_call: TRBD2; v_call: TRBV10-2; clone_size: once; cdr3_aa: CASYGAGRLRTSGRDEQFF; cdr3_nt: TGCGCCAGCTATGGGGCGGGACGTCTGAGGACTAGCGGGAGAGATGAGCAGTTCTTC
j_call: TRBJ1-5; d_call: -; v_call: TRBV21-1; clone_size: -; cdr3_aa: CASSKREGEDSNQPQHF; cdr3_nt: TGTGCCAGCAGCAAACGCGAGGGGGAAGATAGCAATCAGCCCCAGCATTTT
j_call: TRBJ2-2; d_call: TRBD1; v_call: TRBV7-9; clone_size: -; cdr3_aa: CASSYPQGALNTGELFF; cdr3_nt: TGTGCCAGCAGCTATCCACAGGGGGCCCTTAACACCGGGGAGCTGTTTTTT
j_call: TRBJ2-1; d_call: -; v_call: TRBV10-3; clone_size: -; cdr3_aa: CAISQDSPPSYNEQFF; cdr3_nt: TGTGCCATCAGCCAGGACTCGCCCCCCTCCTACAATGAGCAGTTCTTC
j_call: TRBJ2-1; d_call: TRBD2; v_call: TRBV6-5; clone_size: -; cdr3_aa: CASGTSGSSYNEQFF; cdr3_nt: TGTGCCAGTGGGACTAGCGGGAGCTCCTACAATGAGCAGTTCTTC
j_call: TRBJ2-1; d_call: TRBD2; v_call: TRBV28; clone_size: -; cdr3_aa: CASIQWASGVNEQFF; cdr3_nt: TGTGCCAGCATTCAGTGGGCTAGCGGGGTCAATGAGCAGTTCTTC
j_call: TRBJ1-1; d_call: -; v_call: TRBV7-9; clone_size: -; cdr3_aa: CGTDGGGPEAFF; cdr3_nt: TGTGGCACAGACGGGGGAGGGCCTGAAGCTTTCTTT
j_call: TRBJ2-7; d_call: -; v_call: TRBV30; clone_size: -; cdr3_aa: CAGRSGSYEQYF; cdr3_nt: TGTGCCGGAAGGTCCGGGTCGTACGAGCAGTACTTC
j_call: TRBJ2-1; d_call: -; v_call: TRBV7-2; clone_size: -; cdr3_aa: CASSLGTEQFF; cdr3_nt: TGTGCCAGCAGCTTAGGGACAGAGCAGTTCTTC
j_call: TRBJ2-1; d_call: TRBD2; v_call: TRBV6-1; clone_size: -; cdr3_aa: CASSEGTSGRKPFF; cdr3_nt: TGTGCCAGCAGTGAAGGGACTAGCGGGAGAAAGCCGTTCTTC
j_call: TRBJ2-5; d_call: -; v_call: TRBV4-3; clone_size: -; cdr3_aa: CASSQGGRETQYF; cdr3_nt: TGCGCCAGCAGCCAAGGGGGTCGGGAGACCCAGTACTTC
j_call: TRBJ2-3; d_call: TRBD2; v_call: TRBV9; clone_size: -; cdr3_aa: CASSVDPSGPVGLWDTQYF; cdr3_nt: TGTGCCAGCAGCGTAGACCCTAGCGGGCCAGTGGGATTATGGGATACGCAGTATTTT
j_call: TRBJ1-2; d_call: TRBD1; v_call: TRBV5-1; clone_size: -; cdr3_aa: CASIPVPGGAGGYTF; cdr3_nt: TGCGCCAGCATCCCTGTCCCAGGGGGCGCAGGTGGCTACACCTTC
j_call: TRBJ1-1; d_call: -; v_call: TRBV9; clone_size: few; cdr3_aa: CASSASWNTEAFF; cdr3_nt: TGTGCCAGCAGCGCCAGCTGGAACACTGAAGCTTTCTTT
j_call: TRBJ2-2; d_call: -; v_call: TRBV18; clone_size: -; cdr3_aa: CASSPKTGELFF; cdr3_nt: TGTGCCAGCTCACCGAAAACCGGGGAGCTGTTTTTT
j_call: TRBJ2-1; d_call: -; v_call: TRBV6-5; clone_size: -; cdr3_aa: CASSNRYNEQFF; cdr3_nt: TGTGCCAGCAGTAACAGGTACAATGAGCAGTTCTTC
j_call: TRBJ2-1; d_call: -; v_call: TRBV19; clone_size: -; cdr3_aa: CASKRVPGNEQFF; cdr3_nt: TGTGCCAGTAAGCGGGTTCCGGGCAATGAGCAGTTCTTC
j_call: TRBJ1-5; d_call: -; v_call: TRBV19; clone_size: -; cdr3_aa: CASSTNTDQPQHF; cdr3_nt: TGTGCCAGTAGTACAAACACTGATCAGCCCCAGCATTTT
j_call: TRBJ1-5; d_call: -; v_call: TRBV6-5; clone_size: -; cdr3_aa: CASSDRRHQPQHF; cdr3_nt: TGTGCCAGCAGTGACCGTCGGCATCAGCCCCAGCATTTT
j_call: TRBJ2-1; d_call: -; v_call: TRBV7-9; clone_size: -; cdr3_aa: CASSLLGRDEQFF; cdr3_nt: TGTGCCAGCAGCTTATTGGGCAGAGATGAGCAGTTCTTC
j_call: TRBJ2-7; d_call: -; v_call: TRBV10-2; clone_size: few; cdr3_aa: CASLSREQYF; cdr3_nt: TGCGCCAGCCTCAGTCGGGAGCAGTACTTC
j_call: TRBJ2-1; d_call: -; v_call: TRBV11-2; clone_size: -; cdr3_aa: CAIGFWGEQFF; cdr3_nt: TGTGCCATCGGCTTTTGGGGTGAGCAGTTCTTC
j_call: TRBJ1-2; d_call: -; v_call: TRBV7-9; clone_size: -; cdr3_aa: CASSLGFYGYTF; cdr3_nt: TGTGCCAGCAGCTTAGGGTTCTATGGCTACACCTTC
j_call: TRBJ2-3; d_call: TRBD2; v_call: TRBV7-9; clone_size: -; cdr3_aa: CASSGGLAGVKDTQYF; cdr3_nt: TGTGCCAGCAGCGGCGGACTAGCGGGAGTAAAAGATACGCAGTATTTT
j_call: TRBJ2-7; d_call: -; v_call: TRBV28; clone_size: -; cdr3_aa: CASSQGNEQYF; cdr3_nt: TGTGCCAGCAGCCAGGGGAACGAGCAGTACTTC
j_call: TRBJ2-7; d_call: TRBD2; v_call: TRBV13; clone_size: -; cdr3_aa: CASSGRLAVPYEQYF; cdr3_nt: TGTGCCAGCAGCGGAAGACTAGCGGTACCCTACGAGCAGTACTTC
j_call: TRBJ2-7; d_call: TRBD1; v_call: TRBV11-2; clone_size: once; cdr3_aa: CASSLWSRDSSYEQYF; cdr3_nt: TGTGCCAGCAGCTTATGGTCCCGGGACAGTTCCTACGAGCAGTACTTC
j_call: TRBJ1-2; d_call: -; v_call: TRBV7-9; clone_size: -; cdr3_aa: CASSAPGPQRGYTF; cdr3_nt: TGTGCCAGCAGCGCACCGGGACCGCAAAGGGGCTACACCTTC
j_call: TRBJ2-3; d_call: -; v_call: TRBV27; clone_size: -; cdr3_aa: CASSLLAGPGITDTQYF; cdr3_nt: TGTGCCAGCAGCCTCCTGGCAGGGCCGGGTATCACAGATACGCAGTATTTT
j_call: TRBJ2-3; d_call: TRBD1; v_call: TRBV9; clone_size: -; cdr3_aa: CASSVEQGAFTDTQYF; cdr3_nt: TGTGCCAGCAGCGTAGAACAGGGGGCTTTTACAGATACGCAGTATTTT
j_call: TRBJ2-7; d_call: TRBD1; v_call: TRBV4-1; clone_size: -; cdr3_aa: CASSPLQGIGYEQYF; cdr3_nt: TGCGCCAGCAGCCCCCTACAGGGGATAGGCTACGAGCAGTACTTC
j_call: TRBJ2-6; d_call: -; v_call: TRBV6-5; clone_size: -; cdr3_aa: CASSAGFSGANVLTF; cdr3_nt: TGTGCCAGCAGCGCAGGCTTTTCTGGGGCCAACGTCCTGACTTTC